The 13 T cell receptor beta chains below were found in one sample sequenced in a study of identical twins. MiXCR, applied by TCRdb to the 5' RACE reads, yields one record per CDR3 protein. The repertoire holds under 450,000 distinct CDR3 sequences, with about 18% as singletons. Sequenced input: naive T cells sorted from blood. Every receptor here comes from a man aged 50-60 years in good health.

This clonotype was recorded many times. The CDR3 DNA reads as TGTGCCAGCAGCTTAAGTGCAGGAACCGGGGAGCTGTTTTTT. Its translation is CASSLSAGTGELFF. The chain employs TRBV7-7 and TRBJ2-2; D gene unclear. The V and J ends lost 2 bases and 5 bases respectively, with 9 bases between them. The CDR3 is made up of 14 amino acids. Germline CDR1 SSHAT, CDR2 FNYEAQ (reference sequence).

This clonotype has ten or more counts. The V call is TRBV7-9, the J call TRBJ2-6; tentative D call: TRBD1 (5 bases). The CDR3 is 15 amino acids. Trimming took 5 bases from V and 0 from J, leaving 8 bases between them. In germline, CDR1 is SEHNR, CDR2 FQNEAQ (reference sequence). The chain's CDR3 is CASSPTDSGANVLTF. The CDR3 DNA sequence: TGTGCCAGCAGCCCGACAGACTCTGGGGCCAACGTCCTGACTTTC.

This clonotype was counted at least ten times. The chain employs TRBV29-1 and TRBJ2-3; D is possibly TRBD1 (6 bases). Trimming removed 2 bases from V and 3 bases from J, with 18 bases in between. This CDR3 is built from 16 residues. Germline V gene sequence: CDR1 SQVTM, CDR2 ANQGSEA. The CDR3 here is CSVESPAGAPTDTQYF. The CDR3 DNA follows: TGCAGCGTTGAATCCCCGGCAGGGGCCCCTACAGATACGCAGTATTTT.

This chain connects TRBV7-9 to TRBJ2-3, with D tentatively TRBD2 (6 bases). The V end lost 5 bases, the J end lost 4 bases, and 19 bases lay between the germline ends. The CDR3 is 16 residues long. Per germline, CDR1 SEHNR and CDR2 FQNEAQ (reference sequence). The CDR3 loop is CASSLMEGRLSDTQYF. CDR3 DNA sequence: TGTGCCAGCAGCCTAATGGAGGGCCGGCTCTCAGATACGCAGTATTTT.

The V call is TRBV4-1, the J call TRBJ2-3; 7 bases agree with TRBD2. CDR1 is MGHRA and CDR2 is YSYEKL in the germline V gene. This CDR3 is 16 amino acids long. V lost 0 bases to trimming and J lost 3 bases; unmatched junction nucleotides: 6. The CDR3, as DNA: TGCGCCAGCAGCCAAGAGTCTAGCGGTGGTACAGATACGCAGTATTTT. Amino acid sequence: CASSQESSGGTDTQYF.

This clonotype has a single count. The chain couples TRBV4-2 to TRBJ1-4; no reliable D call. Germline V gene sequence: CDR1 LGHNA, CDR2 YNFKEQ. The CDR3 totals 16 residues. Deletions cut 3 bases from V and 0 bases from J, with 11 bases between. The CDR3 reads CASSHDPGTTNEKLFF. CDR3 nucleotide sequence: TGTGCCAGCAGCCATGATCCCGGAACAACTAATGAAAAACTGTTTTTT.

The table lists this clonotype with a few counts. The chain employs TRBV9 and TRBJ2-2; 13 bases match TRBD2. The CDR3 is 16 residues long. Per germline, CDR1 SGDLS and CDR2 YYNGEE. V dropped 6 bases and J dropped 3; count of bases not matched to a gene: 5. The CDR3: CASTDGLAGDTGELFF. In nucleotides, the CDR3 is TGTGCCAGCACCGACGGACTAGCGGGAGACACCGGGGAGCTGTTTTTT.

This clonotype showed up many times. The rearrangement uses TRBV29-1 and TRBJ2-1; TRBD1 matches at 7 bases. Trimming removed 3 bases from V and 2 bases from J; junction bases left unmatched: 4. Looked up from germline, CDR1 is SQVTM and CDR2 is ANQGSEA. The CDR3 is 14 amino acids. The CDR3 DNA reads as TGCAGCGTTGATCCACAGGGGCCCTACAATGAGCAGTTCTTC. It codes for CSVDPQGPYNEQFF.

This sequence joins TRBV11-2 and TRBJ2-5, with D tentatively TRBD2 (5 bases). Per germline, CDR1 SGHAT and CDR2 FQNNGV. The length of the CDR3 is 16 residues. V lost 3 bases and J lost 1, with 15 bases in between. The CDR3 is CASSFGAGVAQETQYF. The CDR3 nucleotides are TGTGCCAGCAGCTTCGGTGCCGGGGTAGCCCAAGAGACCCAGTACTTC.

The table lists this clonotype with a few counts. The CDR3 spells CASSYSGGFSYEQYF. In DNA form, the CDR3 reads TGTGCCAGCAGTTACTCGGGGGGGTTCTCCTACGAGCAGTACTTC. This chain joins TRBV6-2 or TRBV6-3 and TRBJ2-7; 7 nucleotides match TRBD2. CDR3 length: 15 residues. With 0 bases clipped from V and 0 bases from J, the junction kept 2 bases outside the gene matches. CDR1 and CDR2 from the germline V gene are MNHEY and SVGEGT.

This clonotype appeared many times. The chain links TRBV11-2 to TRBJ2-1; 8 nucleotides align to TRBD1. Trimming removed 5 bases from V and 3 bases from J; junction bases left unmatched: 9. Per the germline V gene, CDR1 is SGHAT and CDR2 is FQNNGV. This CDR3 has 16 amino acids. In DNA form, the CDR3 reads TGTGCCAGCAGCCCCGGACAGGGAGTTCGCTACAATGAGCAGTTCTTC. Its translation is CASSPGQGVRYNEQFF.

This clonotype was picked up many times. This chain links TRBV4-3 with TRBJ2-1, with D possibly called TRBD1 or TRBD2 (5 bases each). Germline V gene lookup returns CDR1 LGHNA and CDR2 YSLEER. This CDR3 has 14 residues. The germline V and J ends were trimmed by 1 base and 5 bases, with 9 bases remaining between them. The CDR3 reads CASSQVGTDNEQFF. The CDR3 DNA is TGCGCCAGCAGCCAAGTCGGGACCGACAATGAGCAGTTCTTC.

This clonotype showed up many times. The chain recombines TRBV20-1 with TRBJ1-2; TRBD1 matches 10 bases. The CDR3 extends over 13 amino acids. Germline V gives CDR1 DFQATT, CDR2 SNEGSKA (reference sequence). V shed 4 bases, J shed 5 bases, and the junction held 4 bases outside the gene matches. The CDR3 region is CSAMDRGFYGYTF. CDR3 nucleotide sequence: TGCAGTGCTATGGACAGGGGGTTTTATGGCTACACCTTC.